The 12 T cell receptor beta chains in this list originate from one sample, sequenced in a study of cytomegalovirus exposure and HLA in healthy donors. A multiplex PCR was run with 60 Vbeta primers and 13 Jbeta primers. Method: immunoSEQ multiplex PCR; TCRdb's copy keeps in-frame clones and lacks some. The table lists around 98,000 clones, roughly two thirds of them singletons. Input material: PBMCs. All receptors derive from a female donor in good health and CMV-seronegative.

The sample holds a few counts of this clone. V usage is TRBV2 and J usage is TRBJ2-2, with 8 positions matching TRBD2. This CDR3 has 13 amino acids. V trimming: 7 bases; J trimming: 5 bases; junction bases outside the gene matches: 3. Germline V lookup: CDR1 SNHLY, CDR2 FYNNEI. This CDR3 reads CASTPGGTGELFF. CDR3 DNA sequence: TGTGCCAGCACCCCGGGAGGGACCGGGGAGCTGTTTTTT.

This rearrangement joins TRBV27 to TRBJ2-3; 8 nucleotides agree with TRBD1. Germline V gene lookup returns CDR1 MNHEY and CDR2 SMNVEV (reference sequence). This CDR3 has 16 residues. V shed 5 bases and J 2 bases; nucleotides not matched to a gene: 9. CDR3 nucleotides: TGTGCCAGCAGTCCGGGGACAGGAGATTTCACAGATACGCAGTATTTT. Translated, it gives CASSPGTGDFTDTQYF.

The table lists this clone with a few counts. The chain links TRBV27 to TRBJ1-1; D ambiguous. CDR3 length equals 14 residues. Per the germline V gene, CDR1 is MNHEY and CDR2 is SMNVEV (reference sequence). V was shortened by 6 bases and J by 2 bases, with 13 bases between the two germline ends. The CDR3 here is CASRPLSANTEAFF. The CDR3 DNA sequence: TGTGCCAGCAGACCCCTTAGTGCTAACACTGAAGCTTTCTTT.

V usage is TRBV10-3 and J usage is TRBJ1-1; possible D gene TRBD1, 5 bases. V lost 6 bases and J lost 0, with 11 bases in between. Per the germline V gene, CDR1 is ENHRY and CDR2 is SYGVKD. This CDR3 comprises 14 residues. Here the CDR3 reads CAIRGGNLNTEAFF. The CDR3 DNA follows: TGTGCCATCAGGGGGGGGAACTTGAACACTGAAGCTTTCTTT.

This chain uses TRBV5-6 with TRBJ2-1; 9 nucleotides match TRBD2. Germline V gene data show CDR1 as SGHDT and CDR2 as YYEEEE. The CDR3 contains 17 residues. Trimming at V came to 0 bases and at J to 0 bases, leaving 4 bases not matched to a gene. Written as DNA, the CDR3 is TGTGCCAGCAGCTTGGGGGCTAGCGGGAACTCCTACAATGAGCAGTTCTTC. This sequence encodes CASSLGASGNSYNEQFF.

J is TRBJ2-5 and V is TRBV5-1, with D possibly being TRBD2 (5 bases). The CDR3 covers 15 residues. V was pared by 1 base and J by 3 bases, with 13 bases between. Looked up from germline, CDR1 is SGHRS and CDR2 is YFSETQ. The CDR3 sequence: CASSLLVATKETQYF. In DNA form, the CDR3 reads TGCGCCAGCAGCTTGCTGGTAGCGACTAAAGAGACCCAGTACTTC.

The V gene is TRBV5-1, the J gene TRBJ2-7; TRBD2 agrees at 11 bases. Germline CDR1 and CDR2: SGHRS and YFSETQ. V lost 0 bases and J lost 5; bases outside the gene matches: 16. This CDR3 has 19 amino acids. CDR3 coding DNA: TGCGCCAGCAGCTTGGGGGGCAACCTCCTAGCGGGAGGCTGGGACGAGCAGTACTTC. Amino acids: CASSLGGNLLAGGWDEQYF.

Written as DNA, the CDR3 is TGTGCCAGTAGTTTCCACGACAGGGCCCGCAATCAGCCCCAGCATTTT. Translating it yields CASSFHDRARNQPQHF. The chain couples TRBV19 to TRBJ1-5; 7 bases agree with TRBD1. The V and J ends lost 5 bases and 2 bases, in that order; junction bases with no gene match: 9. From germline, CDR1 is LNHDA and CDR2 SQIVND (reference sequence). The CDR3 is 16 amino acids.

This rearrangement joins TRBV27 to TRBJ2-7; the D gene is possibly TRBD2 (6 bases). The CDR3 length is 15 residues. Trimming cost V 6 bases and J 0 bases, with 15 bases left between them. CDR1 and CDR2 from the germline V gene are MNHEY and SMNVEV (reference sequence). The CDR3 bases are TGTGCCAGCAGCCGGGGGACCCCCCTCTCCTACGAGCAGTACTTC. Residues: CASSRGTPLSYEQYF.

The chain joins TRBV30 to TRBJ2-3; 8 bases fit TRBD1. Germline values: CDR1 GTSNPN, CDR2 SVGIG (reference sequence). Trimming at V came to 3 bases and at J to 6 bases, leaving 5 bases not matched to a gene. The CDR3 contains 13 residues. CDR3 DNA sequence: TGTGCCTGGAGGACAGGGGTGGGGGATACGCAGTATTTT. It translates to CAWRTGVGDTQYF.

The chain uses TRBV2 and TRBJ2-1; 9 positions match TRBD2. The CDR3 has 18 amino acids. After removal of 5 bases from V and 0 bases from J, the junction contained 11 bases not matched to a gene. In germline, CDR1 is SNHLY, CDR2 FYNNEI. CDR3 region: CASSISGGGISSYNEQFF. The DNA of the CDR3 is TGTGCCAGCAGTATTAGCGGGGGTGGGATTAGCTCCTACAATGAGCAGTTCTTC.

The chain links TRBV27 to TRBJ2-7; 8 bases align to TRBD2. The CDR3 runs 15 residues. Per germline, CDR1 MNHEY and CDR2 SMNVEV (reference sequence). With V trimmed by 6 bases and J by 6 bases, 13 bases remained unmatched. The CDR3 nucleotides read TGTGCCAGCAGCCGAGACCCAGCGGGAGCAGCCGAGCAGTACTTC. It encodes CASSRDPAGAAEQYF.